This entry lists 21 T cell receptor beta chains sequenced from one sample in a study of human T cells and chemical hapten exposure. The time point denotes: patch test 1, 2 weeks after DPC sensitization. Specified treatment: therapeutic diphenylcyclopropenone sensitization with weekly scalp DPC. TCRdb itself ran the RACE reads through MiXCR, one entry per CDR3 protein. The sample lists about 120,000 distinct CDR3 sequences, 9% to 13% seen once, with 1.3% to 1.5% in the top ten. The sequencing here drew on whole blood, taken in connection with sensitization to the hapten diphenylcyclopropenone (DPC). All receptors come from a woman in her forties or fifties with alopecia areata. Some clones in this sample may be carry-over from other donors' samples.

This clonotype was recorded many times. The V call is TRBV28, the J call TRBJ1-5, with D maybe TRBD1 (6 bases). Germline V lookup: CDR1 MDHEN, CDR2 SYDVKM. Trimming took off 5 bases at V and 6 bases at J, with 11 bases between the two ends. CDR3 length: 13 amino acids. For the CDR3, the DNA is TGTGCCAGCAGTCGTACAGGGTCTCAGCCCCAGCATTTT. Protein product: CASSRTGSQPQHF. Complete variable domain (other parts from reference TRBV28 and TRBJ1-5): DVKVTQSSRYLVKRTGEKVFLECVQDMDHENMFWYRQDPGLGLRLIYFSYDVKMKEKGDIPEGYSVSREKKERFSLILESASTNQTSMYLCASSRTGSQPQHFGDGTRLSIL.

This clonotype was seen ten or more times. J is TRBJ2-2 and V is TRBV11-2, with a tentative D call TRBD1 (6 bases). Trimming cost V 4 bases and J 1 base, with 22 bases left between them. Germline values: CDR1 SGHAT, CDR2 FQNNGV. The CDR3 spans 19 residues. Here the CDR3 DNA reads TGTGCCAGCAGCTCCCCGGGACACACTGCGCCTCTGAACACCGGGGAGCTGTTTTTT. Encoded protein: CASSSPGHTAPLNTGELFF.

A word on this clonotype: At one end the junction does not follow the germline gene, possibly because of a read error. J is TRBJ2-7 and V is TRBV20-1; D possibly corresponds to TRBD2 (5 bases). The CDR3 loop spans 15 amino acids. The germline V gene has CDR1 DFQATT and CDR2 SNEGSKA (reference sequence). The DNA for the CDR3 is TGCAGTGCTCTAGGTTTCGGGGTAAACTCCTACGAGCAGCACTTC. Amino acids: CSALGFGVNSYEQHF.

The genes are TRBV28 and TRBJ2-7; D gene ambiguous. The germline V gene has CDR1 MDHEN and CDR2 SYDVKM. V lost 6 bases and J 4 bases, leaving 13 bases between the germline ends. This CDR3 region has 13 residues. This CDR3 is CASRRPMSYEQYF. DNA for the CDR3: TGTGCCAGCAGACGCCCTATGTCTTACGAGCAGTACTTC. The full variable domain, completed using reference TRBV28 and TRBJ2-7, is DVKVTQSSRYLVKRTGEKVFLECVQDMDHENMFWYRQDPGLGLRLIYFSYDVKMKEKGDIPEGYSVSREKKERFSLILESASTNQTSMYLCASRRPMSYEQYFGPGTRLTVT.

V usage is TRBV3-1 and J usage is TRBJ2-5; 9 nucleotides agree with TRBD2. Germline lookup yields CDR1 LGHDT and CDR2 YNNKEL (reference sequence). CDR3 length: 15 amino acids. V shed 1 base, J shed 9 bases, and the junction held 9 bases outside the gene matches. As DNA, the CDR3 is TGTGCCAGCAGCCAAGGGACTAGCGCTGGGGTGGCCCAGTACTTC. It translates to CASSQGTSAGVAQYF.

This clonotype has a handful of counts. This chain links TRBV6-4 with TRBJ1-1; no reliable D call. CDR1 and CDR2 from the germline V gene are MRHNA and SNTAGT. Trimming removed 4 bases at V and 0 bases at J, with 6 bases between. The CDR3 totals 13 residues. In nucleotides, the CDR3 is TGTGCCAGCAGTGCCGAATTGAACACTGAAGCTTTCTTT. Protein product: CASSAELNTEAFF.

This clonotype has a handful of counts. The chain is built from TRBV12-3 or TRBV12-4 and TRBJ2-2, with TRBD2 as a possible D gene (5 bases). The CDR3 covers 14 residues. V was trimmed by 4 bases and J by 7 bases, leaving 13 bases between them. The CDR3 bases are TGTGCCAGCAGTTCCCTCAACGGGGACGGGGAGCTGTTTTTT. This sequence encodes CASSSLNGDGELFF.

There are many counts of this clonotype. The gene calls are TRBV12-3 or TRBV12-4 and TRBJ2-5, with D uncertain. The ends were cut back, 6 bases at V and 4 bases at J, with 12 bases in the middle. The CDR3 is 13 residues long. The CDR3 is CASRVDWGETQYF. CDR3 nucleotides: TGTGCCAGCAGGGTCGACTGGGGAGAGACCCAGTACTTC.

This clonotype was counted many times. V is TRBV25-1 and J is TRBJ2-7; unclear D gene. V lost 3 bases and J lost 3, with 6 bases in between. Looked up from germline, CDR1 is MGHDK and CDR2 is SYGVNS. The CDR3 has 12 residues. CDR3 nucleotides: TGTGCCAGCAGTGAGGGCAACTACGAGCAGTACTTC. Translating gives CASSEGNYEQYF.

This clonotype was detected ten times or more. This chain links TRBV7-8 with TRBJ2-4; D is perhaps TRBD2 (5 bases). Germline CDR1 reads SGHVS; CDR2 reads FQNEAQ. The germline V and J ends were trimmed by 4 bases and 3 bases, with 10 bases remaining between them. The CDR3 runs 14 residues. DNA of the CDR3: TGTGCCAGCAGCTACGCTGCGGGCAAAAACATTCAGTACTTC. It codes for CASSYAAGKNIQYF.

The CDR3, as DNA: TGTGCCAGCAGTTGGGACACTAACCTCCGGGGCTACACCTTC. Translation: CASSWDTNLRGYTF. This rearrangement joins TRBV12-3 or TRBV12-4 to TRBJ1-2; D possibly corresponds to TRBD1 (6 bases). The CDR3 consists of 14 residues. V lost 4 bases to trimming and J lost 8 bases, with 17 bases between them.

The chain combines TRBV6-5 with TRBJ2-7, with no clear D. The V end was cut by 6 bases, the J end by 1 base, with 13 bases between. This CDR3 is 14 amino acids long. CDR1 is MNHEY, CDR2 SVGAGI, per germline. The CDR3 region is CASRRRVESYEQYF. CDR3 DNA sequence: TGTGCCAGCAGAAGACGCGTGGAGTCCTACGAGCAGTACTTC.

This chain links TRBV12-3 or TRBV12-4 with TRBJ1-1; 10 bases align to TRBD1. CDR3 length: 16 amino acids. The V and J ends lost 4 bases and 0 bases, in that order; junction bases with no gene match: 5. Here the CDR3 DNA reads TGTGCCAGCAGTTCCGGGACAGGGGCCTTGAACACTGAAGCTTTCTTT. Amino acid sequence: CASSSGTGALNTEAFF.

This clonotype has just a few counts. A read error may produce the germline difference seen at one junction end. The chain carries TRBV7-7 and TRBJ2-3; TRBD2 matches at 11 bases. CDR1 and CDR2 from the germline V gene are SSHAT and FNYEAQ (reference sequence). This CDR3 is built from 16 residues. CDR3 nucleotides: TGTGCTAGCAGCCCGCGACTAGCGGGGCGCACAGATACGCAGTATTTT. It translates to CASSPRLAGRTDTQYF.

The chain joins TRBV6-2 or TRBV6-3 to TRBJ1-1; TRBD1 is a possible D gene (5 bases). Trimming pared 5 bases from V and 4 bases from J, leaving 14 bases between. From germline, CDR1 is MNHEY and CDR2 SVGEGT. This CDR3 region has 14 residues. The CDR3 nucleotides are TGTGCCAGCAGTCGACAGCCCCGGGGCACTGAAGCTTTCTTT. Its translation is CASSRQPRGTEAFF.

This clonotype showed up many times. This rearrangement joins TRBV7-2 to TRBJ2-5; D uncertain. Germline V gene sequence: CDR1 SGHTA, CDR2 FQGNSA. V was trimmed by 5 bases and J by 7 bases, leaving 8 bases between them. This CDR3 is 11 amino acids long. In DNA, the CDR3 is TGTGCCAGCAGCCTAAGAGGGACCCAGTACTTC. As protein: CASSLRGTQYF. The whole variable domain, remainder taken from reference TRBV7-2 and TRBJ2-5, is GAGVSQSPSNKVTEKGKDVELRCDPISGHTALYWYRQSLGQGLEFLIYFQGNSAPDKSGLPSDRFSAERTGGSVSTLTIQRTQQEDSAVYLCASSLRGTQYFGPGTRLLVL.

The rearrangement links TRBV28 to TRBJ2-4; 7 bases agree with TRBD2. CDR1 MDHEN and CDR2 SYDVKM come from the germline V gene. The CDR3 extends over 15 amino acids. V trimming: 8 bases; J trimming: 1 base; junction bases outside the gene matches: 8. CDR3 sequence (DNA): TGTGCCAGCTTGGGGGAGGGCGGCGCCAAAAACATTCAGTACTTC. Its protein product is CASLGEGGAKNIQYF.

This clonotype was observed many times. This chain links TRBV28 with TRBJ1-6; D remains unclear. Trimming took 5 bases from V and 7 from J, leaving 12 bases between them. The germline gives CDR1 MDHEN, CDR2 SYDVKM. The CDR3 spans 14 residues. CDR3 nucleotide sequence: TGTGCCAGCAGTCTCGCCCCGGTCAATTCACCCCTCCACTTT. Encoded protein: CASSLAPVNSPLHF.

A few counts support this clonotype. The genes are TRBV28 and TRBJ1-5; perhaps TRBD1 as D (5 bases). This CDR3 spans 16 amino acids. Germline CDR1 MDHEN, CDR2 SYDVKM. V shed 3 bases and J shed 3 bases, with 15 bases lying between them. CDR3: CASSFIADRPNQPQHF. The CDR3 bases are TGTGCCAGCAGTTTCATCGCCGACAGACCCAATCAGCCCCAGCATTTT. The variable domain in full, with the rest retrieved from reference TRBV28 and TRBJ1-5, is DVKVTQSSRYLVKRTGEKVFLECVQDMDHENMFWYRQDPGLGLRLIYFSYDVKMKEKGDIPEGYSVSREKKERFSLILESASTNQTSMYLCASSFIADRPNQPQHFGDGTRLSIL.

This clonotype was observed a few times. V and J are TRBV28 and TRBJ1-4; TRBD1 is a possible D gene (6 bases). V shed 6 bases and J shed 5 bases, with 16 bases lying between them. This CDR3 has 15 amino acids. Germline V gives CDR1 MDHEN, CDR2 SYDVKM. CDR3: CASRNQGQYNEKLFF. In DNA, the CDR3 is TGTGCCAGCAGAAACCAGGGGCAGTACAATGAAAAACTGTTTTTT.

There are a few counts of this clonotype. This chain uses TRBV18 with TRBJ1-5; 7 positions match TRBD1. The germline CDR1 and CDR2 sequences are KGHSH and LQKENI. There are 15 residues in the CDR3. V shed 0 bases and J 3 bases; nucleotides not matched to a gene: 2. In nucleotides, the CDR3 is TGTGCCAGCTCACCACCCGGGACAGTCAATCAGCCCCAGCATTTT. Protein: CASSPPGTVNQPQHF.